This T cell receptor beta chain comes out of a study of metastatic and nonmetastatic thyroid tumors. Study-level background: Peripheral blood and tumor or nodule samples from malignant and benign thyroid patients were compared. The study's findings and limits: A significant increase in TCR beta diversity was reportedly seen in malignant thyroid tumors relative to benign nodules, in blood and tumor.

Authors' analysis steps: The authors used CDR3 differences across clinicopathological groups to build a distant-metastasis classifier for papillary thyroid cancer. MiXCR re-clonotyped the PCR reads for TCRdb. TCRdb's processing, not the authors', yielded these V and J calls. The sample shows some 2,500 clones, about 30% of them seen only once. V shed 1 base and J shed 5 bases, with 12 bases lying between them. This CDR3 has 14 residues. CDR1 GTSNPN and CDR2 SVGIG come from the germline V gene (reference sequence). This clone counts as medium-sized. Its matching antigen is unknown. Every patient underwent thyroid surgery untreated.

What was sequenced was tumor tissue. The source is a female donor with papillary thyroid cancer or a benign thyroid nodule (not recorded which). Some clones in this sample may be carry-over from other donors' samples. The V and J genes are TRBV30 and TRBJ2-1; a possible D gene is TRBD2 (5 bases). CDR3 in DNA: TGTGCCTGGAGTGGAGGGAAACCTAACAATGAGCAGTTCTTC. Translated, it gives CAWSGGKPNNEQFF.